A single sample gave rise to the 7 T cell receptor beta chains below, sequenced in a study of cytomegalovirus exposure and HLA in healthy donors. 60 Vbeta and 13 Jbeta primers were used in PCR. The data were produced by immunoSEQ multiplex PCR, yet TCRdb's version contains in-frame clones alone and is incomplete. The sample has around 200,000 clones; about three quarters are singletons. The sequenced sample consisted of PBMCs. The receptors were gathered from a man aged 40-50 years in good health and CMV-seronegative.

The chain has TRBV19 and TRBJ1-6, with a weak D call TRBD1 (5 bases). CDR3 length: 17 amino acids. V gave up 7 bases and J gave up 4 bases, with 20 bases separating them. Germline V gene sequence: CDR1 LNHDA, CDR2 SQIVND (reference sequence). This CDR3 is CASNPRRGVDYNSPLHF. CDR3 DNA: TGTGCCAGTAATCCGAGGCGGGGGGTCGATTATAATTCACCCCTCCACTTT.

This clone came up a few times. The V and J genes are TRBV21-1 and TRBJ2-7; the table's D call TRBD2 went unverified against the DNA. TRBV21-1 is reported as a pseudogene. CDR3 length: 20 residues. Written as DNA, the CDR3 is TGTGCCAGCAGCAAAGCCCCTCGACAGGCCGGGACTAGCGTACAGTGCGAGCAGTACTTC. It is translated as CASSKAPRQAGTSVQCEQYF.

This chain links TRBV4-1 with TRBJ1-1, with TRBD1 as a possible D gene (6 bases). CDR3 length equals 15 residues. V dropped 5 bases and J dropped 0 bases, with 13 bases sitting between them. Germline CDR1 reads MGHRA; CDR2 reads YSYEKL. The CDR3 sequence is CASSNTRTVNTEAFF. CDR3 sequence (DNA): TGCGCCAGCAGCAACACCCGGACAGTGAACACTGAAGCTTTCTTT.

The V gene is TRBV7-8, the J gene TRBJ1-1, with D perhaps TRBD1 (5 bases). Germline V gene sequence: CDR1 SGHVS, CDR2 FQNEAQ. The V end lost 5 bases, the J end lost 6 bases, and 13 bases lay between the germline ends. The CDR3 runs 13 residues. The chain's CDR3 is CASSVLGGAEAFF. The CDR3, as DNA: TGTGCCAGCAGCGTCCTCGGGGGGGCTGAAGCTTTCTTT.

For this clone: Other DNA sequences from this sample encode an identical CDR3 as well. This sequence joins TRBV19 and TRBJ1-2, with TRBD1 as a possible D gene (6 bases). Germline V gene lookup returns CDR1 LNHDA and CDR2 SQIVND (reference sequence). This CDR3 comprises 15 residues. V was pared by 0 bases and J by 4 bases, with 12 bases between. CDR3 region: CASSIDPTGGYGYTF. The CDR3 region has the DNA TGTGCCAGTAGTATAGATCCGACAGGCGGCTATGGCTACACCTTC.

The chain recombines TRBV14 with TRBJ2-7; 8 nucleotides match TRBD2. The CDR3 contains 13 residues. Germline V gene data show CDR1 as SGHDN and CDR2 as FVKESK. V gave up 4 bases and J gave up 4 bases; unmatched junction bases: 3. The CDR3 here is CASSRAGGYEQYF. The CDR3 DNA sequence: TGTGCCAGCAGCCGGGCGGGGGGATACGAGCAGTACTTC.

The chain recombines TRBV7-8 with TRBJ2-7; tentative D call: TRBD1 (5 bases). Germline V gives CDR1 SGHVS, CDR2 FQNEAQ. This CDR3 comprises 14 residues. Trimming left V 1 base short and J 3 bases short, with 10 bases between. CDR3 in DNA: TGTGCCAGCAGCTTAGTGGCAGGGAACTACGAGCAGTACTTC. Translated: CASSLVAGNYEQYF.